This T cell receptor beta chain was retrieved from a study of T cell responses to AZD1222 COVID-19 vaccine. Regarding the study as a whole: Spike regions recognized by vaccine-associated CD4 TCRs spanned the protein, led by 160-218 and 743-854. Females made up more of the donors, who were largely white British, and clonal diversity may have come out too low. Targets within unmutated variant regions were reportedly found for nearly half of spike-specific TCRs. Two AZD1222 doses significantly raised spike-specific TCR breadth and depth over controls.

The V end was cut by 0 bases, the J end by 0 bases, with 12 bases between. Per the germline V gene, CDR1 is MGHRA and CDR2 is YSYEKL. This CDR3 region has 17 residues. As regards this clone: Its antigen is undetermined.

TCRdb keeps only in-frame clones here, not all; method: immunoSEQ multiplex PCR. Counted here are fewer than 120,000 clones, roughly 92% occurring once; the ten biggest clones make up about 2.6%. This sequence joins TRBV4-1 and TRBJ1-3, with D possibly being TRBD1 (5 bases). The TCR sequence derives from an adult who received the AZD1222 COVID-19 vaccine. The sample in question was peripheral blood, obtained 28 days after the second AZD1222 dose. Written as DNA, the CDR3 is TGCGCCAGCAGCCAAGAAGCGGGGCCTTCCTCTGGAAACACCATATATTTT. Amino acid sequence: CASSQEAGPSSGNTIYF.